This T cell receptor (beta chain) was retrieved from a study of blood T cell repertoires in COVID-19. The CDR3 extends over 12 amino acids. Trimming removed 0 bases at V and 9 bases at J, with 6 bases between. Germline CDR1 reads SGHAT; CDR2 reads FQNNGV. In the source study's methods: From reference gene primer amplification, estimates of nucleated cell counts were derived. Sequencing was performed with immunoSEQ multiplex PCR; in TCRdb, only in-frame clones are kept and a portion is missing. The V and J calls and clone size come from that table; D and trimming were worked out from the DNA. The sample has 200,000 to 250,000 clones, roughly four fifths seen once.

Material: peripheral blood. The receptor was isolated from a woman between 55 and 75 years old with acute or convalescent COVID-19. The V and J genes are TRBV11-2 and TRBJ2-1, with D hard to call. The CDR3 loop is CASSLESIEQFF. The CDR3 DNA reads TGTGCCAGCAGCTTAGAATCCATTGAGCAGTTCTTC.